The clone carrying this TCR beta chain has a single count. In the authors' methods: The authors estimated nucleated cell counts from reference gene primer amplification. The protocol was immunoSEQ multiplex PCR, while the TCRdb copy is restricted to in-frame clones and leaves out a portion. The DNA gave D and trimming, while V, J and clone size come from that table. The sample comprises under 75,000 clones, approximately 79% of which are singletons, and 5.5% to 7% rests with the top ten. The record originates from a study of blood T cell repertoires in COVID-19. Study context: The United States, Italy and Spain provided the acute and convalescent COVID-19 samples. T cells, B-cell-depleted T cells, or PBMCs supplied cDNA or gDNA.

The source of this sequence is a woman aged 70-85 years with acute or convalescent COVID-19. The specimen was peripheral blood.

CDR3 DNA: TGCGCCAGCAGCCAAGTAGGACAGGGATCAAACACCGGGGAGCTGTTTTTT. It is translated as CASSQVGQGSNTGELFF. The gene calls are TRBV4-1 and TRBJ2-2; 8 bases are shared with TRBD1. The CDR3 consists of 17 residues. Looked up from germline, CDR1 is MGHRA and CDR2 is YSYEKL. The V segment lost 1 base and the J segment 2 bases; nucleotides outside the gene matches: 6.